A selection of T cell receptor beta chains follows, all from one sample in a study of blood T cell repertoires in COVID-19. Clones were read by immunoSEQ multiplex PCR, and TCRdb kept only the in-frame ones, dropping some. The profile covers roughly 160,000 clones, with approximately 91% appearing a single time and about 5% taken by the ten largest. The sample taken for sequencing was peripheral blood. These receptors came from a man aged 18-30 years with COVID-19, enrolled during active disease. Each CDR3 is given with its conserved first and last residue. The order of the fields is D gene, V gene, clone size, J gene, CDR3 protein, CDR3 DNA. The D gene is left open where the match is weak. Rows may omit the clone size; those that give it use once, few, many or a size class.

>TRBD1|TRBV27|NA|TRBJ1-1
CASWTGGTNTEAFF
TGTGCCAGCTGGACAGGGGGCACAAACACTGAAGCTTTCTTT
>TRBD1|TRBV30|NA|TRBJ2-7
CAGEQGQTYEQYF
TGTGCCGGGGAGCAGGGACAGACCTACGAGCAGTACTTC
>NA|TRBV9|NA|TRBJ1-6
CASNRGSSYNSPLHF
TGTGCCAGCAATCGAGGGAGCTCCTATAATTCACCCCTCCACTTT
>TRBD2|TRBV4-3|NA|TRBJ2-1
CASSPTSGAYNEQFF
TGCGCCAGCAGCCCGACTAGCGGTGCTTACAATGAGCAGTTCTTC
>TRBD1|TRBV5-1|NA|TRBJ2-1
CASSLLRGTGGSNEQFF
TGCGCCAGCAGCCTTCTTCGAGGGACAGGGGGGTCCAATGAGCAGTTCTTC
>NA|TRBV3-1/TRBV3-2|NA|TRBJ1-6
CASSADRNSPLHF
TGTGCCAGCAGCGCAGACAGAAATTCACCCCTCCACTTT
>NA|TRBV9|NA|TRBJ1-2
CASSVPGYGYTF
TGTGCCAGCAGCGTACCGGGTTATGGCTACACCTTC
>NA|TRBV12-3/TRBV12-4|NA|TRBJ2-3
CASGGRPGDTQYF
TGTGCCAGCGGTGGGAGGCCGGGAGATACGCAGTATTTT
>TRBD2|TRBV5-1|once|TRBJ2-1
CASRSMREGDEQFF
TGCGCCAGCAGGTCTATGCGGGAGGGGGATGAGCAGTTCTTC
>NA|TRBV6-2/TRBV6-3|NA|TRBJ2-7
CASSYPAQAPLSYEQYF
TGTGCCAGCAGTTACCCCGCCCAAGCACCACTCTCCTACGAGCAGTACTTC
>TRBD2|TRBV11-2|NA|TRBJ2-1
CASSLATSGPYNEQFF
TGTGCCAGCAGCTTAGCGACTAGCGGGCCCTACAATGAGCAGTTCTTC
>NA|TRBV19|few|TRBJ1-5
CASTLPNQPQHF
TGTGCCAGTACCCTCCCCAATCAGCCCCAGCATTTT
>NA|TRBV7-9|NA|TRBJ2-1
CASSLGGVAYNEQFF
TGTGCCAGCAGCTTAGGCGGAGTGGCGTACAATGAGCAGTTCTTC
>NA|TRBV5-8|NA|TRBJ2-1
CASSFWATYNHEQFF
TGTGCCAGCAGCTTTTGGGCTACTTATAACCATGAGCAGTTCTTC
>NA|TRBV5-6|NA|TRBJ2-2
CASSLRATGELFF
TGTGCCAGCAGCTTGAGAGCGACCGGGGAGCTGTTTTTT
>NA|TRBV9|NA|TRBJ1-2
CASSVDSYGYTF
TGTGCCAGCAGCGTAGACAGCTATGGCTACACCTTC
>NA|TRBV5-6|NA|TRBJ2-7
CASSDLGASVPREQYF
TGTGCCAGCAGCGACCTCGGGGCTAGCGTCCCTCGAGAGCAGTACTTC
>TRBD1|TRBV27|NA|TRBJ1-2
CASSMTGGANYGYTF
TGTGCCAGCAGTATGACAGGGGGCGCTAACTATGGCTACACCTTC
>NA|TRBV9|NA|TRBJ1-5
CASSRGGNQPQHF
TGTGCCAGCAGTCGGGGTGGCAATCAGCCCCAGCATTTT
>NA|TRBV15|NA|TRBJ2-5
CATSRDLGSEETQYF
TGTGCCACCAGCAGAGATCTGGGGAGTGAGGAGACCCAGTACTTC
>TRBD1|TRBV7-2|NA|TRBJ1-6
CASSSRTGGWNSPLHF
TGTGCCAGCAGCTCCCGGACAGGGGGCTGGAATTCACCCCTCCACTTT
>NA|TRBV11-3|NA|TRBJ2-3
CASSSPSFADTQYF
TGTGCCAGCAGCTCCCCCTCGTTCGCGGATACGCAGTATTTT
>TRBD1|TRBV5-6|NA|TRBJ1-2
CASSYGQGNGYTF
TGTGCCAGCAGCTACGGACAGGGGAATGGCTACACCTTC
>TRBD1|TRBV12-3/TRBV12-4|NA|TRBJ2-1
CASHGQGHNEQFF
TGTGCCAGCCATGGACAGGGTCACAATGAGCAGTTCTTC
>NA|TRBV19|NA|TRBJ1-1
CASSSPSTGWLAEAFF
TGTGCCAGTAGTAGTCCGTCAACAGGGTGGTTGGCTGAAGCTTTCTTT
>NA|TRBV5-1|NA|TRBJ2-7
CASSLRGQNYEQYF
TGCGCCAGCAGCTTGAGGGGACAAAACTACGAGCAGTACTTC
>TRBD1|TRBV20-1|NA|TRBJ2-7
CSASRTGKGILYEQYF
TGCAGTGCTAGTAGGACAGGGAAGGGCATTTTGTACGAGCAGTACTTC
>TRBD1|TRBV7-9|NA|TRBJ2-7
CASSPRGQGVYEQYF
TGTGCCAGCAGCCCACGGGGACAGGGGGTCTACGAGCAGTACTTC
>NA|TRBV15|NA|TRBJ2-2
CATSREGADTGELFF
TGTGCCACCAGCAGAGAGGGGGCGGACACCGGGGAGCTGTTTTTT